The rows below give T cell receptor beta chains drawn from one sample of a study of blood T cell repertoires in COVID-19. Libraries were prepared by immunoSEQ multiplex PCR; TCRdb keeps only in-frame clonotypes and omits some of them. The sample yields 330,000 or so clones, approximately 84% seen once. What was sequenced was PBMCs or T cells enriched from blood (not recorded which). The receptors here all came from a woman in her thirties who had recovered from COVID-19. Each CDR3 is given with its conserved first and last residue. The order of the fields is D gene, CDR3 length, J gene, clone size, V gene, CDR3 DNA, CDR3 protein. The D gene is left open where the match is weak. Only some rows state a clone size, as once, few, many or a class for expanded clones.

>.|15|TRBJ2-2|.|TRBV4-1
TGCGCCAGCAGCCTGAGCGGTAGGAGCACCGGGGAGCTGTTTTTT
CASSLSGRSTGELFF
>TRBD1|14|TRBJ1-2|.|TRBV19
TGTGCCAGTAGGACGGACAGGGGGCGCGGTGGCTACACCTTC
CASRTDRGRGGYTF
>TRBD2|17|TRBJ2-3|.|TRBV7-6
TGTGCCAGCAGCTCCGAAACTAGCGGGGGGGCGGGAGATACGCAGTATTTT
CASSSETSGGAGDTQYF
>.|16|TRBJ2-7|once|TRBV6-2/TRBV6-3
TGTGCCAGCAGTTACTTAAGAGGGAGGAGCCCCTACGAGCAGTACTTC
CASSYLRGRSPYEQYF
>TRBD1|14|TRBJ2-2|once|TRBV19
TGTGCCAGTAGGGACAGGGGGCGAACCGGGGAGCTGTTTTTT
CASRDRGRTGELFF
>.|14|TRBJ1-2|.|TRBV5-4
TGTGCCAGCAACCCGGCCGGGGGGCACTATGGCTACACCTTC
CASNPAGGHYGYTF
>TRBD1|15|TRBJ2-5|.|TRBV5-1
TGCGCCAGCACCCGACCTGAGGGGGCAGGGGAGACCCAGTACTTC
CASTRPEGAGETQYF
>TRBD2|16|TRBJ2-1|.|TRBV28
TGTGCCAGCACCTACTTACGGCTAGCGGAGGGGAATGAGCAGTTCTTC
CASTYLRLAEGNEQFF
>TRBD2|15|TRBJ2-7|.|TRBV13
TGTGCCAGCAGCTCACAGAGCGGGGGGAGGGACGAGCAGTACTTC
CASSSQSGGRDEQYF
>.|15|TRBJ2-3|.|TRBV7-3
TGTGCCAGCAGCTTAGGCTGGGGCGCAACAGATACGCAGTATTTT
CASSLGWGATDTQYF
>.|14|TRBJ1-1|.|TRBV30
TGTGCCTGGAGAGCACAGGAGATGAACACTGAAGCTTTCTTT
CAWRAQEMNTEAFF
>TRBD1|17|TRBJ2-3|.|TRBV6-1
TGTGCCAGCAGTGAAAATGGGGGCAGGGGGCCCACAGATACGCAGTATTTT
CASSENGGRGPTDTQYF
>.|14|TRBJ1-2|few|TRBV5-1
TGCGCCAGCAGCTTCACCCAGGGTAACTATGGCTACACCTTC
CASSFTQGNYGYTF
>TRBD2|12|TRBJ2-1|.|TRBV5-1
TGCGCCAGCAGCTGGACCGGGGGGGTCCAGTTCTTC
CASSWTGGVQFF
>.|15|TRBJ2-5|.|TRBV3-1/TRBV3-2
TGTGCCAGCAGCCCGGGGGGCAGCGGGCGGGAGACCCAGTACTTC
CASSPGGSGRETQYF
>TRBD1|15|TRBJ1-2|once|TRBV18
TGTGCCAGCTCACCAATTTCGCAGGGGGCAGGTGGCTACACCTTC
CASSPISQGAGGYTF
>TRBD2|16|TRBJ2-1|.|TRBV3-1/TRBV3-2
TGTGCCAGCAGCCGGCGGGAGACTAGCGGTAACAATGAGCAGTTCTTC
CASSRRETSGNNEQFF
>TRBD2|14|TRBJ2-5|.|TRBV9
TGTGCCAGCAGCGTAGCGGGGGGTGGAGAGACCCAGTACTTC
CASSVAGGGETQYF
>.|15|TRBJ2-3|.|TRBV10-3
TGTGCCATCAGTGGGCTCAGCGGCAGCACAGATACGCAGTATTTT
CAISGLSGSTDTQYF
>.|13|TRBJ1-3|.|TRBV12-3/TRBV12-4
TGTGCCGCACGGCGGGGGAGAGGAAACACCATATATTTT
CAARRGRGNTIYF
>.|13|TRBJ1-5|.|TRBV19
TGTGGGTCGCAGGGGCCGGTCAATCAGCCCCAGCATTTT
CGSQGPVNQPQHF
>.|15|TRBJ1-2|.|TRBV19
TGTGCCAGTAGTCCCAGCGATACAGGGCGGTATGGCTACACCTTC
CASSPSDTGRYGYTF
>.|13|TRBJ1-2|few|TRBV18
TGTGCCAGCTCAGAGACAGAAAACTATGGCTACACCTTC
CASSETENYGYTF
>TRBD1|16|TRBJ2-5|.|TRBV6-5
TGTGCCAGCAGTTACTCGATCGGACAGGGAGAAGAGACCCAGTACTTC
CASSYSIGQGEETQYF
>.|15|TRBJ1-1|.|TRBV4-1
TGCGCCAGCAGCCAAGGGAAGGGACTCAACACTGAAGCTTTCTTT
CASSQGKGLNTEAFF
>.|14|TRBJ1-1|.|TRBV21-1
TGTGCCAGCAGCAAAACAGGGCAAAACACTGAAGCTTTCTTT
CASSKTGQNTEAFF
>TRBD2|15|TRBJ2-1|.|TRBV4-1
TGCGCCAGCAGCTCAACTAGCGGGAGTCGAGGTGAGCAGTTCTTC
CASSSTSGSRGEQFF
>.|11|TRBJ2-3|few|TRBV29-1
TGCAGCGGTCTCAGGTCAGATACGCAGTATTTT
CSGLRSDTQYF
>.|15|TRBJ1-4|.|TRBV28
TGTGCCAGCAGTCTCCGCCGGGGGGCTGGTGAAAAACTGTTTTTT
CASSLRRGAGEKLFF
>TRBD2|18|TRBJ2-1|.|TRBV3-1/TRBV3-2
TGTGCCAGCAGCCTAGGGGGCCAACTAGCGGGGCTTAGCAATGAGCAGTTCTTC
CASSLGGQLAGLSNEQFF
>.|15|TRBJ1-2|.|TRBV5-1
TGCGCCAGCAGCTCGGGGTTGGAGCCTAACTATGGCTACACCTTC
CASSSGLEPNYGYTF
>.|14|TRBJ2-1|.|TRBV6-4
TGTGCCAGCAGTGACGGGGGGGCCGCGGATGAGCAGTTCTTC
CASSDGGAADEQFF
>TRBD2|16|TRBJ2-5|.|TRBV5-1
TGCGCCAGCAGCCCCACTAGCGGGAGCCTCCAAGAGACCCAGTACTTC
CASSPTSGSLQETQYF
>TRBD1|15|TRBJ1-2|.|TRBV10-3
TGTGCCATCCTCCCTGAAGGGACAGGGAGGTATGGCTACACCTTC
CAILPEGTGRYGYTF
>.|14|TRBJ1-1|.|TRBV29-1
TGCAGCGTTGAAGACGCCGAAGGGGCTCTTGAAGCTTTCTTT
CSVEDAEGALEAFF
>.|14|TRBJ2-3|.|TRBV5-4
TGTGCCAGCAGCCTGGGAGGGGGGGCGAATACGCAGTATTTT
CASSLGGGANTQYF
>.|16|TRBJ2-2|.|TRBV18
TGTGCCAGCTCACCTGGTGAAGCCGCGAACACCGGGGAGCTGTTTTTT
CASSPGEAANTGELFF
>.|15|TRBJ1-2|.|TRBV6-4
TGTGCCAGCAGGAGGGAGGCGGAACGAAACTATGGCTACACCTTC
CASRREAERNYGYTF
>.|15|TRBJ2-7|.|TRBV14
TGTGCCAGCAGCCGGCCTGGCGGGATCATCGACGAGCAGTACTTC
CASSRPGGIIDEQYF
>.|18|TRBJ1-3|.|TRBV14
TGTGCCAGCAGCCAAGCGGAGAGAGGAGGGGTCTCTGGAAACACCATATATTTT
CASSQAERGGVSGNTIYF
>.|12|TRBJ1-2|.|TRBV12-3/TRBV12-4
TGTGCCATATCGGACAAGGACTATGGCTACACCTTC
CAISDKDYGYTF
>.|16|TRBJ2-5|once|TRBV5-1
TGCGCCAGCAGCGGAAGTGCGACAGGCGCAGGGGAGACCCAGTACTTC
CASSGSATGAGETQYF
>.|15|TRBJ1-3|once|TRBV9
TGTGCCAGCAGCGGACATGCCGTCTCTGGAAACACCATATATTTT
CASSGHAVSGNTIYF
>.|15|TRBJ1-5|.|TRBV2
TGTGCCAGCAGTGATCGTCAGACAGGCAATCAGCCCCAGCATTTT
CASSDRQTGNQPQHF
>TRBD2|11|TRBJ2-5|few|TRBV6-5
TGTGCCTGCGGGGGAGCGGAGACCCAGTACTTC
CACGGAETQYF
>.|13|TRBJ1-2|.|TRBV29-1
TGCAGCGTTGAAGCCCCAGGGGATGAAGGCTACACCTTC
CSVEAPGDEGYTF
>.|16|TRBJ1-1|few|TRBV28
TGTGCCAGCAGGTCCCGGGTGCACTCCATGAACACTGAAGCTTTCTTT
CASRSRVHSMNTEAFF